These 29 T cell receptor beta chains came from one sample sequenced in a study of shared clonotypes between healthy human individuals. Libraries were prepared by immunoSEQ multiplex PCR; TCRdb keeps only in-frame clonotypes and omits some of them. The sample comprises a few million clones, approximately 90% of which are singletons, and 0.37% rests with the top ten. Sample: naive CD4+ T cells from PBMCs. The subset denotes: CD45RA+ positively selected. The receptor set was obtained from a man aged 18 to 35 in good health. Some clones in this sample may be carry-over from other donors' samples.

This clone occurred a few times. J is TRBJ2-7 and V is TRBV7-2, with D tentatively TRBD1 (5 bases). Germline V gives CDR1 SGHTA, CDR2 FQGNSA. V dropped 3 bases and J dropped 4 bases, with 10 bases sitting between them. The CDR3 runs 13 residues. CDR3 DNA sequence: TGTGCCAGCAGCTTCCCCGACAGTTACGAGCAGTACTTC. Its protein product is CASSFPDSYEQYF.

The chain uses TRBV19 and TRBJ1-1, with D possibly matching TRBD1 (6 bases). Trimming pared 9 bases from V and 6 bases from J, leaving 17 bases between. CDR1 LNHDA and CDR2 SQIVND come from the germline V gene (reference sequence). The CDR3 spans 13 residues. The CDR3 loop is CASRTEGTAEAFF. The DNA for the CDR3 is TGTGCCAGCCGGACAGAAGGCACTGCTGAAGCTTTCTTT.

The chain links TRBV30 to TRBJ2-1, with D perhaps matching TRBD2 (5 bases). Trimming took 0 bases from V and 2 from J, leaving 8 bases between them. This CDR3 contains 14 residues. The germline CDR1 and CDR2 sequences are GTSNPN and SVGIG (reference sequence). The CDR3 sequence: CAWSVGLTYNEQFF. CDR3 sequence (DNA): TGTGCCTGGAGTGTCGGACTGACCTACAATGAGCAGTTCTTC.

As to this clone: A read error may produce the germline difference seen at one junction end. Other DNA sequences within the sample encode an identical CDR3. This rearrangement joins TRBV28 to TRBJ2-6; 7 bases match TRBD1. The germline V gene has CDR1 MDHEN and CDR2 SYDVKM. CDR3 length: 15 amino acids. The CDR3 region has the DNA TGTGCCAGCAGACGTACAGGGAAGGGGGCCAACGTCCTGACTTTT. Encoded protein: CASRRTGKGANVLTF.

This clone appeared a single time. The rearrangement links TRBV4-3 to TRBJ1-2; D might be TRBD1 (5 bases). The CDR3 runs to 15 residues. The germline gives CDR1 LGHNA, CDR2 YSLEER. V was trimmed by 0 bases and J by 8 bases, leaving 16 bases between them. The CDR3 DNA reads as TGCGCCAGCAGCCAAGACCGGGGCCCCCCGCGAGGCTACACCTTC. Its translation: CASSQDRGPPRGYTF.

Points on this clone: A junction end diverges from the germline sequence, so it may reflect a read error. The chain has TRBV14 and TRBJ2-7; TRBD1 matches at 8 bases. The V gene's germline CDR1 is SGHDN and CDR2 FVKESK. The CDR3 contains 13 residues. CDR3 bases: TGTGCCAGCAGCCAAGATGGGACAGGTAATGTCGGCTTC. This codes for CASSQDGTGNVGF.

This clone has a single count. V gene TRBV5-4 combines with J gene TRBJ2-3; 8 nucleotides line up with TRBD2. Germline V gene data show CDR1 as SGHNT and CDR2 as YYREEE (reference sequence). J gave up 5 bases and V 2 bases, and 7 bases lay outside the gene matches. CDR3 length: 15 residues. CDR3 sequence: CASSLNGRVKDTQYF. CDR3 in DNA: TGTGCCAGCAGCTTAAACGGGAGGGTAAAAGATACGCAGTATTTT.

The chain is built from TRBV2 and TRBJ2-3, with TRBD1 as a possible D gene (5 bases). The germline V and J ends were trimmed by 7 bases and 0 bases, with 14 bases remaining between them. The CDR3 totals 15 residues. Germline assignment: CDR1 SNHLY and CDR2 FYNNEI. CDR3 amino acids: CASKVGRVSTDTQYF. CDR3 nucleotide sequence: TGTGCCAGCAAGGTCGGCAGGGTGAGCACAGATACGCAGTATTTT.

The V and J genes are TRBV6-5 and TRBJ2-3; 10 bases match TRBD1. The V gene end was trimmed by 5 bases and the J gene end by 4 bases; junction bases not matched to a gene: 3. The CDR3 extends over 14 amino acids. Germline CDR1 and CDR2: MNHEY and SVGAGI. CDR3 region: CASSRDRGPDTQYF. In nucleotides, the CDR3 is TGTGCCAGCAGTAGGGACAGGGGACCAGATACGCAGTATTTT.

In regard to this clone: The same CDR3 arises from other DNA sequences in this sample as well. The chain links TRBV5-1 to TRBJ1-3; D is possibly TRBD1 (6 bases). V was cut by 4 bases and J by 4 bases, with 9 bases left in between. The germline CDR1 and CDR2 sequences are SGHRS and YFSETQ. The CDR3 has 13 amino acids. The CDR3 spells CASSTGQGNTIYF. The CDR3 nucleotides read TGCGCCAGCAGCACGGGACAAGGAAACACCATATATTTT.

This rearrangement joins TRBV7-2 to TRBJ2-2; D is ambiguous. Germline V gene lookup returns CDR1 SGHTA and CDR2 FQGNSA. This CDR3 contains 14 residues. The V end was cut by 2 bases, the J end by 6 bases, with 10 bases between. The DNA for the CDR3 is TGTGCCAGCAGCTTACGGCCTAGGTCCGGGGAGCTGTTTTTT. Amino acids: CASSLRPRSGELFF.

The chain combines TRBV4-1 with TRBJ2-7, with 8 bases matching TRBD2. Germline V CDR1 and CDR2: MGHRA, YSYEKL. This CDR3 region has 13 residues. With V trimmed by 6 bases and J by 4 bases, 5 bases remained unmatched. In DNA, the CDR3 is TGCGCCAGCAGAGGGAGCGGGAGATACGAGCAGTACTTC. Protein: CASRGSGRYEQYF.

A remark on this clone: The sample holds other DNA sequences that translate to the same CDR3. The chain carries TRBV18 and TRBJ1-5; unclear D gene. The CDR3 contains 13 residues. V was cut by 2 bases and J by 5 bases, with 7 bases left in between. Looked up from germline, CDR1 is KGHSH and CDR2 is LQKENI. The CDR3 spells CASSPGVDQPQHF. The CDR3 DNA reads TGTGCCAGCTCACCAGGGGTTGATCAGCCCCAGCATTTT.

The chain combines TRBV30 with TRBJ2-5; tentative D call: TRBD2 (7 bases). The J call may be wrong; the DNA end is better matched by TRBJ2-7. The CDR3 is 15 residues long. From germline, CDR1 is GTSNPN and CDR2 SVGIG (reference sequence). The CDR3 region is CAGRTAKGGGYEQYF. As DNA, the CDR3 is TGTGCCGGCCGGACGGCCAAGGGGGGGGGCTACGAGCAGTACTTC.

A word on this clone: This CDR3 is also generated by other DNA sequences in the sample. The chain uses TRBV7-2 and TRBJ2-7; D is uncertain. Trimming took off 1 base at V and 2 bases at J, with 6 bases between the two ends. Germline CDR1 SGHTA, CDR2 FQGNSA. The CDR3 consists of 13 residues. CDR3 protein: CASSLGGTYEQYF. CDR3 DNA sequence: TGTGCCAGCAGCTTAGGCGGTACCTACGAGCAGTACTTC.

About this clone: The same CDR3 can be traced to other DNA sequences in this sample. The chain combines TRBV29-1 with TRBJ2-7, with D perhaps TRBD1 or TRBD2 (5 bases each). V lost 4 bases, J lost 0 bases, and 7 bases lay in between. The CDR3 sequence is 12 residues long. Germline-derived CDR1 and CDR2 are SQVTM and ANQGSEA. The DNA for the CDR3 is TGCAGCGTTGCGGGGCCCTCCTACGAGCAGTACTTC. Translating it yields CSVAGPSYEQYF.

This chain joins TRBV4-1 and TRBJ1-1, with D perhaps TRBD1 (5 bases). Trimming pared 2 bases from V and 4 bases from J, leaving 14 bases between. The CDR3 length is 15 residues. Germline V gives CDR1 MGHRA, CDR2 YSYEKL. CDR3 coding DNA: TGCGCCAGCAGCCAAAGCCTAGGACACCTCACTGAAGCTTTCTTT. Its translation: CASSQSLGHLTEAFF.

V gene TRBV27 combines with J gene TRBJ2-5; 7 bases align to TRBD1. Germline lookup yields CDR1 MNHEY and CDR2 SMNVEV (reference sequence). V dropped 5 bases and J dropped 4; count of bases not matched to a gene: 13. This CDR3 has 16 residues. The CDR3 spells CASSLNPRGIGETQYF. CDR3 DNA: TGTGCCAGCAGTCTAAACCCCAGGGGGATAGGAGAGACCCAGTACTTC.

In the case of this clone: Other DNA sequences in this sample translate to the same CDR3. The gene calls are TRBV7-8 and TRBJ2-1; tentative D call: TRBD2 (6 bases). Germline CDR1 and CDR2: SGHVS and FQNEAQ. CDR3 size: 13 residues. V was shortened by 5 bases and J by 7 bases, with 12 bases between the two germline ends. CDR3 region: CASSLGLANEQFF. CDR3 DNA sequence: TGTGCCAGCAGCCTCGGTCTAGCGAATGAGCAGTTCTTC.

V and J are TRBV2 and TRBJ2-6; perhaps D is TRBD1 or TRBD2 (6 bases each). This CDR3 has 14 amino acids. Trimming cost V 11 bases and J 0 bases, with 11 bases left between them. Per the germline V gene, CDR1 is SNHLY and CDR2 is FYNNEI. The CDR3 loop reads CASGADSGANVLTF. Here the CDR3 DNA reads TGTGCCTCGGGGGCAGACTCTGGGGCCAACGTCCTGACTTTC.

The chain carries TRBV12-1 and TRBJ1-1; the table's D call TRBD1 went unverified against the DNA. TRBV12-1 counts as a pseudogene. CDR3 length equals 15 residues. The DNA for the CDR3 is TGTGCCAGCGACCCCCCCCAGGATTTTGTCGCTGAAGCTTTCTTT. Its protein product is CASDPPQDFVAEAFF.

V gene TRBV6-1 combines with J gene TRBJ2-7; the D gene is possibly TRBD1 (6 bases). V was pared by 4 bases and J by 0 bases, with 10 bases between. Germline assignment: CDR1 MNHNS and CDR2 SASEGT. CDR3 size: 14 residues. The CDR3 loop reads CASSGQGTSYEQYF. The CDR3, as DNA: TGTGCCAGCAGTGGGCAGGGGACCTCCTACGAGCAGTACTTC.

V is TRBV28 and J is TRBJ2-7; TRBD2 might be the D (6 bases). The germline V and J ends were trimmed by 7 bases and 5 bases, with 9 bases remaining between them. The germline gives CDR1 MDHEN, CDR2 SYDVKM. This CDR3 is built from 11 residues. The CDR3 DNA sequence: TGTGCCAGCAACGGGGAGGACGAGCAGTACTTC. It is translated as CASNGEDEQYF.

The CDR3 DNA follows: TGTGCCAGCAGCCCACCCGGGCAGAGTGAAGCTTTCTTT. It encodes CASSPPGQSEAFF. This chain links TRBV6-6 with TRBJ1-1; D not certain. This CDR3 spans 13 amino acids. V dropped 6 bases and J dropped 7 bases, with 15 bases sitting between them. CDR1 is MNHNY, CDR2 SVGAGI, per germline (reference sequence).

The CDR3 DNA follows: TGTGCCAGCCTCAGGGAACTAGGGAACACTGAAGCTTTCTTT. It codes for CASLRELGNTEAFF. The rearrangement joins TRBV2 to TRBJ1-1, with D tentatively TRBD1 (5 bases). This CDR3 region has 14 residues. Germline values: CDR1 SNHLY, CDR2 FYNNEI. With 8 bases removed from V and 1 base from J, the gap between germline ends came to 14 bases.

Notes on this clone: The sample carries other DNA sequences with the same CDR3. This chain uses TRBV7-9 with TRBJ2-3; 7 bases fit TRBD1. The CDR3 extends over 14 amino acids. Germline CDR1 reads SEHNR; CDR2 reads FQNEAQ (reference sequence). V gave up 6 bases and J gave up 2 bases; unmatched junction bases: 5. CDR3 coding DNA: TGTGCCAGCAGTAGACAGGGTTTCACAGATACGCAGTATTTT. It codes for CASSRQGFTDTQYF.

This CDR3 reads CASRADPGQGGYTF. CDR3 DNA sequence: TGTGCCAGCAGAGCTGACCCGGGACAGGGAGGCTACACCTTC. This chain links TRBV9 with TRBJ1-2, with 9 nucleotides matching TRBD1. Germline assignment: CDR1 SGDLS and CDR2 YYNGEE. The ends lost 5 bases at V and 8 bases at J; junction bases unmatched: 10. The CDR3 runs to 14 residues. The full variable domain, its missing parts supplied by reference TRBV9 and TRBJ1-2, is DSGVTQTPKHLITATGQRVTLRCSPRSGDLSVYWYQQSLDQGLQFLIQYYNGEERAKGNILERFSAQQFPDLHSELNLSSLELGDSALYFCASRADPGQGGYTFGSGTRLTVV.

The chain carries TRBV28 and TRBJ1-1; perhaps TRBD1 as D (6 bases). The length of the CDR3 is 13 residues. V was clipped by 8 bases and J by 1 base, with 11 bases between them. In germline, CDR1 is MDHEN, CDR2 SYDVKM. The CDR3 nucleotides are TGTGCCAGCGGGGACATAACGAACACTGAAGCTTTCTTT. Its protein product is CASGDITNTEAFF.

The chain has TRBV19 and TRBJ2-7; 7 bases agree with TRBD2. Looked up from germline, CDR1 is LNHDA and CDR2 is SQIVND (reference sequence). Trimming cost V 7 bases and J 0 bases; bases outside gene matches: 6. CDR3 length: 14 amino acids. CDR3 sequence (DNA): TGTGCCAGTAAGGAGAGACTAGCCTCCTACGAGCAGTACTTC. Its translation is CASKERLASYEQYF.